A single sample is the source of the 8 T cell receptor beta chains below, sequenced in a study of blood T cells in healthy people across ages. The use of a sample-barcoded 5' primer and a J-beta primer mix characterized a second PCR of roughly 6 to 12 cycles. Each CDR3 protein is one row after TCRdb ran MiXCR on the 5' RACE reads. Of roughly 1,800,000 distinct CDR3 sequences listed, around half are singletons. Sample: blood. These receptors were taken from a woman aged 40 to 50 in good health.

The chain carries TRBV4-3 and TRBJ1-2; D is undetermined. V lost 1 base, J lost 4 bases, and 7 bases lay in between. The CDR3 is 13 residues long. Germline V CDR1 and CDR2: LGHNA, YSLEER. CDR3 sequence reads: CASSQGPFYGYTF. The CDR3 bases are TGCGCCAGCAGCCAAGGGCCCTTCTATGGCTACACCTTC.

The genes are TRBV4-3 and TRBJ2-1, with D perhaps TRBD2 (6 bases). The germline CDR1 and CDR2 sequences are LGHNA and YSLEER. Trimming shortened V by 1 base and J by 5 bases, and 12 bases separated the two germline ends. The CDR3 has 15 residues. The DNA for the CDR3 is TGCGCCAGCAGCCAAGTGTTGGAGGGCAACAATGAGCAGTTCTTC. Protein product: CASSQVLEGNNEQFF.

The V call is TRBV5-1, the J call TRBJ1-5, with D unresolved. This CDR3 has 14 residues. Germline-derived CDR1 and CDR2 are SGHRS and YFSETQ. V gave up 0 bases and J gave up 10 bases, with 14 bases separating them. The CDR3 region is CASSLGGKGSPQHF. CDR3 DNA: TGCGCCAGCAGCTTGGGTGGAAAGGGAAGCCCCCAGCATTTT.

V and J are TRBV20-1 and TRBJ1-4; tentative D call: TRBD1 (6 bases). CDR1 is DFQATT and CDR2 is SNEGSKA in the germline V gene (reference sequence). This CDR3 has 14 residues. The ends were cut back, 1 base at V and 5 bases at J, with 11 bases in the middle. The CDR3 is CSARGQGRNEKLFF. In DNA, the CDR3 is TGCAGTGCTAGAGGGCAGGGGCGAAATGAAAAACTGTTTTTT.

In its sample, this clonotype was seen once. The junction departs from germline at one end; a sequencing error may be responsible. V usage is TRBV5-1 and J usage is TRBJ2-4, with D unclear. From germline, CDR1 is SGHRS and CDR2 YFSETQ. CDR3 size: 12 residues. The CDR3 loop is CASSLGGNSQYF. CDR3 coding DNA: TGCGCCAGCAGCTTGGGTGGAAACAGTCAGTACTTC.

The rearrangement links TRBV20-1 to TRBJ2-2; D might be TRBD1 or TRBD2, each matching 6 bases. V dropped 0 bases and J dropped 6 bases, with 14 bases sitting between them. Germline loops: CDR1 DFQATT, CDR2 SNEGSKA (reference sequence). The CDR3 has 15 amino acids. This CDR3 is CSARDRGDPAGELFF. DNA of the CDR3: TGCAGTGCTAGAGATAGGGGGGATCCCGCCGGGGAGCTGTTTTTT.

This clonotype occurred a few times. This sequence joins TRBV6-6 and TRBJ2-1; TRBD2 matches at 11 bases. After removal of 5 bases from V and 4 bases from J, the junction contained 10 bases not matched to a gene. Looked up from germline, CDR1 is MNHNY and CDR2 is SVGAGI (reference sequence). The CDR3 is 17 amino acids. CDR3 bases: TGTGCCAGCAGTAGAATTAGCGGGGGGGCGGGGTACAATGAGCAGTTCTTC. Translated, it gives CASSRISGGAGYNEQFF.

This chain joins TRBV7-2 and TRBJ2-1, with a weak D call TRBD2 (5 bases). CDR3 size: 14 residues. CDR1 SGHTA and CDR2 FQGNSA come from the germline V gene. V lost 11 bases, J lost 0 bases, and 14 bases lay in between. CDR3 DNA sequence: TGTGCCGTCCCGGAACGGGGCTCCTACAATGAGCAGTTCTTC. The encoded protein is CAVPERGSYNEQFF.